This TCR beta chain was sequenced during a study of shared clonotypes between healthy human individuals. Whole-study findings and limits: Shared across a few donors were roughly 5.3% of the naive CD4 clonotypes. Naive subsets usually exceeded memory subsets in estimated richness. When compared with the clonotypes that were shared by all four sorted-subset donors, the non-shared clonotypes turned out to have lower generation probabilities.

The assay was immunoSEQ multiplex PCR, and TCRdb's table has in-frame clones only and misses some. The profile covers over a million clones, with approximately 98.5% appearing a single time and about 0.34% taken by the ten largest. For this clone: Its target is not known.

The investigators split CD4+ cells into a CD45RA+ naive subset and a CD45RA-negative memory subset. The ends were cut back, 1 base at V and 1 base at J, with 20 bases in the middle. CDR1 and CDR2 (germline): GTSNPN, SVGIG (reference sequence). The CDR3 covers 17 residues. Input material: naive CD4+ T cells sorted from blood. Subset described: CD45RA+ positively selected. This sequence joins TRBV30 and TRBJ2-7; possible D gene TRBD1, 6 bases. This clonotype originated in a man aged 25 to 45 in good health. This chain's CDR3 is CAWSGVGIRDKSYEQYF. The DNA of the CDR3 is TGTGCCTGGAGTGGGGTGGGGATCCGGGACAAGTCCTACGAGCAGTACTTC.